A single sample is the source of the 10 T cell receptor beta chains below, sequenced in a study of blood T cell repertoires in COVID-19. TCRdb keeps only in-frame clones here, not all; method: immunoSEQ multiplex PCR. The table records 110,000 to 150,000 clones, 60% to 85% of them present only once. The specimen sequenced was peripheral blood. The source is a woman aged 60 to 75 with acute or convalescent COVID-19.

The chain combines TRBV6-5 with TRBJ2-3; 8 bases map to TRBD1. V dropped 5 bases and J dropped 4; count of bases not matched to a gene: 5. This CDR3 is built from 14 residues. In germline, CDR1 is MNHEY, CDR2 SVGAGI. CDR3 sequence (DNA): TGTGCCAGCAGTAAGGGACAGGCGGCAGATACGCAGTATTTT. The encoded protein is CASSKGQAADTQYF.

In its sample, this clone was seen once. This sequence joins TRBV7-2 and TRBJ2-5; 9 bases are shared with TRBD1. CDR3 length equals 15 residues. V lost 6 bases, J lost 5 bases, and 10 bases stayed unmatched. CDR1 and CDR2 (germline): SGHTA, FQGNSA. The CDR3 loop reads CASSSTGGIGETQYF. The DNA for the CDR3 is TGTGCCAGCAGTTCCACAGGGGGCATAGGGGAGACCCAGTACTTC.

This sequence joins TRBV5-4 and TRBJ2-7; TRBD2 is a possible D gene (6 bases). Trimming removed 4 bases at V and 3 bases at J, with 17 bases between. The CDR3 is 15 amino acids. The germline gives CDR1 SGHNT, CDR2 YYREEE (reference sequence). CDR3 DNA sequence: TGTGCCAGCAGCATAGGAGGGTCCCTAAGCTACGAGCAGTACTTC. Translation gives CASSIGGSLSYEQYF.

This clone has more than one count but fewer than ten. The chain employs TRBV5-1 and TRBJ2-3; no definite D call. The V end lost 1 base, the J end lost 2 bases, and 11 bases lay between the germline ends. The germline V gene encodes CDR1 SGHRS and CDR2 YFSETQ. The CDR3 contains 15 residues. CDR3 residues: CASSLSRIDTDTQYF. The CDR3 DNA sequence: TGCGCCAGCAGCTTGTCGAGGATTGACACAGATACGCAGTATTTT.

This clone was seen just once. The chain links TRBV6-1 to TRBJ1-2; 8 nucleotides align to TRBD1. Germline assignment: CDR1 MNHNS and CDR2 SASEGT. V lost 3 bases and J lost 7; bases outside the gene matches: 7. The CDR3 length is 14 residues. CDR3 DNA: TGTGCCAGCAGTGAGGCAGGGGGCAATCGTGGCTACACCTTC. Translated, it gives CASSEAGGNRGYTF.

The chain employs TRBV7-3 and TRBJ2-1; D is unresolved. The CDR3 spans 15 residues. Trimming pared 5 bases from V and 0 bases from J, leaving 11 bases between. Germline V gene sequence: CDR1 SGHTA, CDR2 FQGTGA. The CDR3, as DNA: TGTGCCAGCAGCCCTGCGGCTAACTCCTACAATGAGCAGTTCTTC. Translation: CASSPAANSYNEQFF.

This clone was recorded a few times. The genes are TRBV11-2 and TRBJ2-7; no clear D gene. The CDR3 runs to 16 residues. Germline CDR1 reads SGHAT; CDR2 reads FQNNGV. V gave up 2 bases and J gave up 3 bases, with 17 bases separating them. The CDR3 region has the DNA TGTGCCAGCAGCTTATCCACGGCAAATCTAGTCTACGAGCAGTACTTC. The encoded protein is CASSLSTANLVYEQYF.

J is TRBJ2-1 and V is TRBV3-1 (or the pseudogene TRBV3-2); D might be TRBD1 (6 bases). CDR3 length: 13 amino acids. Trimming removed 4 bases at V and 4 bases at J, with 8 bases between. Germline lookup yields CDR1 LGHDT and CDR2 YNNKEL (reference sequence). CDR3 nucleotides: TGTGCCAGCAGCCCCGGGACATACAATGAGCAGTTCTTC. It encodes CASSPGTYNEQFF.

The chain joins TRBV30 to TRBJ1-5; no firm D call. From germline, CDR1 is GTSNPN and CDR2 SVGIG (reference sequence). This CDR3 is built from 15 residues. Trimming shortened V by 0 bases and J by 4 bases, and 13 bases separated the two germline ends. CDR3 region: CAWSVRGLLNQPQHF. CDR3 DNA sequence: TGTGCCTGGAGTGTACGAGGCTTGCTGAATCAGCCCCAGCATTTT.

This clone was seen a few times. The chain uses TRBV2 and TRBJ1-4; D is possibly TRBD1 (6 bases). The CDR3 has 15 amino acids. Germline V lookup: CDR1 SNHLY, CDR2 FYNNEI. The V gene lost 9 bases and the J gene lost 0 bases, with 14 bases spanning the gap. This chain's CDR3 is CASKGGIATNEKLFF. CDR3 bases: TGTGCCAGTAAGGGGGGGATTGCAACTAATGAAAAACTGTTTTTT. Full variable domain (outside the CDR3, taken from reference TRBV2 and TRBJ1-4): EPEVTQTPSHQVTQMGQEVILRCVPISNHLYFYWYRQILGQKVEFLVSFYNNEISEKSEIFDDQFSVERPDGSNFTLKIRSTKLEDSAMYFCASKGGIATNEKLFFGSGTQLSVL.